The T cell receptor beta chain described here comes from a study of T cell changes during pregnancy in multiple sclerosis. In its sample, this clone was seen a few times. Here immunoSEQ multiplex PCR was the method, and the copy in TCRdb shows in-frame clones only, minus some. This sample has 40,000 to 55,000 clones; over 90% occur once, and the top ten carry 0.25% to 0.3%. Germline V gene data show CDR1 as LNHDA and CDR2 as SQIVND (reference sequence). This CDR3 spans 16 amino acids. Losses at the gene ends were 10 bases for V and 0 bases for J; bases not matched to a gene: 10. The chain recombines TRBV19 with TRBJ2-4; the match to TRBD1 covers 9 bases. This sample comprised CD4+ T cells from peripheral blood mononuclear cells, obtained in the second trimester of pregnancy. The sequence came from a female donor with multiple sclerosis, enrolled in a pregnancy study. The CDR3 reads CATSGQGLGAKNIQYF. The CDR3 DNA follows: TGTGCCACCTCCGGACAGGGGCTGGGAGCCAAAAACATTCAGTACTTC.